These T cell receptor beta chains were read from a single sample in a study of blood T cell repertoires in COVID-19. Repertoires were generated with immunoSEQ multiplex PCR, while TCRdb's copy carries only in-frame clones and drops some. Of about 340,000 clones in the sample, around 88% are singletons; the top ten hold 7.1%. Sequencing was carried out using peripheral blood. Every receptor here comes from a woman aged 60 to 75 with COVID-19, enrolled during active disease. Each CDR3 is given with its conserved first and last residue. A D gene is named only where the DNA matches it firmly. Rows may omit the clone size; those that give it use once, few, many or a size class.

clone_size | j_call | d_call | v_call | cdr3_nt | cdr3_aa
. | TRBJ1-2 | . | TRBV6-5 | TGTGCCAGCAGTCCCGGGTCTAACTATGGCTACACCTTC | CASSPGSNYGYTF
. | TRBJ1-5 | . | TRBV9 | TGTGCCAGCAGCGTTGGGGAGGGGAGCAATCAGCCCCAGCATTTT | CASSVGEGSNQPQHF
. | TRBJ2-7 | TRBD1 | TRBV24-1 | TGTGCCACCAGTGATTTGCTGTTAGGACAGGCGACCTACGAGCAGTACTTC | CATSDLLLGQATYEQYF
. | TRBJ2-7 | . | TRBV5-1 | TGCGCCAGCAGCTTAAGCGGTTTACGCTCCTACGAGCAGTACTTC | CASSLSGLRSYEQYF
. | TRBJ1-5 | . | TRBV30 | TGTGCCTGGAGTAGACGAGGGTTGCAGCCCCAGCATTTT | CAWSRRGLQPQHF
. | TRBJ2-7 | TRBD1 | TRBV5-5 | TGTGCCAGCAGCTCTTCTACCGGGACAGATACCTACGAGCAGTACTTC | CASSSSTGTDTYEQYF
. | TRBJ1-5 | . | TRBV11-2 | TGTGCCAGCAGCTTAGGGCAGGGAGGAGGGCAGCCCCAGCATTTT | CASSLGQGGGQPQHF
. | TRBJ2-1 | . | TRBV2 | TGTGCCAGCAAGGCTGGACAGAACAATGAGCAGTTCTTC | CASKAGQNNEQFF
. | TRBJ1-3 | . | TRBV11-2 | TGTGCCAGCAGCTTAGTAGACAGCTCTGGAAACACCATATATTTT | CASSLVDSSGNTIYF
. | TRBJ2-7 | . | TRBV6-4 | TGTGCCAGCACGCGACAGGACGCCTACGAGCAGTACTTC | CASTRQDAYEQYF
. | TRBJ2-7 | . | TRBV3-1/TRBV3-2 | TGTGCCAGCAGCCAAGCGGGGAGTGGGTACGAGCAGTACTTC | CASSQAGSGYEQYF
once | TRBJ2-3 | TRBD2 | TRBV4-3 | TGCGCCAGCAGCCAGAAAAGACTAGCTTCAGATACGCAGTATTTT | CASSQKRLASDTQYF
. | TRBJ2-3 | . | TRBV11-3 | TGTGCCAGCAGCTTGAGGGGGTTCACAGATACGCAGTATTTT | CASSLRGFTDTQYF
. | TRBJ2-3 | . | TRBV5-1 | TGCGCCAGCAGCTTGGGGACTTTCGCTAGCACAGATACGCAGTATTTT | CASSLGTFASTDTQYF
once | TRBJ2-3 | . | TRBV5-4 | TGTGCCAGCAGCTCCGGACTTACAGATACGCAGTATTTT | CASSSGLTDTQYF
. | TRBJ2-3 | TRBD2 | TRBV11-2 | TGTGCCAGCAGCTTTCGGACTAGCGTTAGCACAGATACGCAGTATTTT | CASSFRTSVSTDTQYF
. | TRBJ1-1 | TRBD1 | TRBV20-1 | TGCAGTGCCCCCAGGGGGGTCCCGGCTTTCTTT | CSAPRGVPAFF
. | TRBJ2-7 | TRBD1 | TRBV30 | TGTGCCTGGACCCCACAGGGGGATTGGTACGAGCAGTACTTC | CAWTPQGDWYEQYF
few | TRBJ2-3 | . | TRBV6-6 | TGTGCCAGCAGCCACGACAGGCCTTATCTCACAGATACGCAGTATTTT | CASSHDRPYLTDTQYF
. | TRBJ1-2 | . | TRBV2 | TGTGCCAGCAGTGAAGTAATCCGGGGCTACACCTTC | CASSEVIRGYTF
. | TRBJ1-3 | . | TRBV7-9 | TGTGCCAGCAGCTTAGTTCACAGCTCTGGAAACACCATATATTTT | CASSLVHSSGNTIYF
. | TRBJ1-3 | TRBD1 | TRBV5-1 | TGCGCCAGCAGCTTGGAGGGGACAGGGTTCTCTGGAAACACCATATATTTT | CASSLEGTGFSGNTIYF
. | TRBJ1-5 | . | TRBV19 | TGTGCCAGTAGTTCTGAGCGGTTTGACCAGCCCCAGCATTTT | CASSSERFDQPQHF
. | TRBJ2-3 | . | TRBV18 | TGTGCCAGCTCACGTCGGGGGGCAGGAGATACGCAGTATTTT | CASSRRGAGDTQYF
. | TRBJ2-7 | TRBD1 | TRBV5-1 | TGCGCCAGCAGCTTGGGGACAGGGGGCGGTCTAAACGAGCAGTACTTC | CASSLGTGGGLNEQYF
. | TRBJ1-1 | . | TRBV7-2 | TGTGCCAGCAGCTTAGTGGAGGGCACCGAAGCTTTCTTT | CASSLVEGTEAFF
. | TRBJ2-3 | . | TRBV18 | TGTGCCAGCTCACGAGGAGACACAGATACGCAGTATTTT | CASSRGDTDTQYF
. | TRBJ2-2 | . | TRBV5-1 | TGCGCCAGCAGCTCTCAAGCAGGGTTCGCCGGGGAGCTGTTTTTT | CASSSQAGFAGELFF
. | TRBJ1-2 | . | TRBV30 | TGTGCCTGGAGCCCTGGGGGGGATACAGGCTACACCTTC | CAWSPGGDTGYTF
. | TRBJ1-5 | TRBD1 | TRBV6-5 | TGTGCCAGCAGCCGGGACAGGATGTACAATCAGCCCCAGCATTTT | CASSRDRMYNQPQHF
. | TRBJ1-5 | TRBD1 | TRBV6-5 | TGTGCCAGCAGGGGACAGGGATGGCAGCCCCAGCATTTT | CASRGQGWQPQHF